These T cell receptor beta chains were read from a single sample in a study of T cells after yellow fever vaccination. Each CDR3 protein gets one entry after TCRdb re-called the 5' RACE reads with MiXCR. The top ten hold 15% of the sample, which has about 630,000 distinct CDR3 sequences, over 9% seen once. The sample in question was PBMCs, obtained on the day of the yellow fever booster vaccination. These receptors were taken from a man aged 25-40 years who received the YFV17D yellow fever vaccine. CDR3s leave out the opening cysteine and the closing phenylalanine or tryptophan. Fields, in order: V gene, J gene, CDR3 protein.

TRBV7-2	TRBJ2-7	ASTTYNSYEQY
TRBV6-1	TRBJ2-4	ASSEGLSSNIQY
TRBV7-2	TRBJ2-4	ASSFQGGGNIQY
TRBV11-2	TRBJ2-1	ASSFRDIGGVSSYNEQF
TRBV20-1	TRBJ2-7	SATRPELYEQY
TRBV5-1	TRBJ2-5	ASTGSGQETQY
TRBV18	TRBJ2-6	ASSPRTGGANVLT
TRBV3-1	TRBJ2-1	ASSQNQAEPQF
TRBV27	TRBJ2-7	ASSLSMAGEAYEQY
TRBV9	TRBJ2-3	ASSVVPSGPQDTQY
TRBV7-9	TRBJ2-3	ASAPSTSGSTDTQY
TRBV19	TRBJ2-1	ASSIEGVEQF
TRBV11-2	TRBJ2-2	ASRGAGSVATGELF
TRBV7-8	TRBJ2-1	ASSSLDLLNDNEQF
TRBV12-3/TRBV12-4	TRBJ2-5	ASSRTNTGTQY
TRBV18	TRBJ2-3	ASSPPDELKSTDTQY
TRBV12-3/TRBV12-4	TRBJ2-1	ASSSLAGVNNEQF
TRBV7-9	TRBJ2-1	ASSLGAGYGNEQF
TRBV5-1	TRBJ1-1	TSSQGGMNTEAF